The 29 T cell receptor beta chains presented below share a single source sample, sequenced in a study of T cell responses to AZD1222 COVID-19 vaccine (dated by TCRdb to the early 2020s). Library method: the immunoSEQ multiplex PCR assay. Not all clones reach the TCRdb copy of this immuneACCESS table, which keeps in-frame sequences only. Checked studies attribute under half of the gap to unresolved V genes and leave the rest unexplained. The sample table contains roughly 110,000 clones; only one count was recorded for around 90% of them. The ten biggest clones cover 20% to 25% of the sample. The time point tag for this specimen amounts to: baseline before first vaccination. The sequenced sample was peripheral blood, obtained on day 0 of AZD1222 vaccination. The receptors here all came from an adult in good health.

Worth noting for this clone: This is likely a read error, given that the CDR3 carries no conserved phenylalanine or tryptophan at its end. It is unclear where the CDR3 begins or ends on the DNA, so no DNA is shown, and the CDR3 is as TCRdb lists it. The chain uses TRBV25-1 and TRBJ2-7; the table's D call TRBD1 went unverified against the DNA. A total of 11 residues make up the CDR3, ends included. CDR1 is MGHDK, CDR2 SYGVNS, per germline. CDR3 residues: CASGGGGQGAL.

The chain combines TRBV7-9 with TRBJ2-1; weak D call: TRBD2 (6 bases). From germline, CDR1 is SEHNR and CDR2 FQNEAQ (reference sequence). The CDR3 is 15 amino acids. V lost 5 bases, J lost 5 bases, and 16 bases lay in between. The chain's CDR3 is CASSPGLASNNEQFF. The CDR3 nucleotides are TGTGCCAGCAGCCCTGGGCTAGCGTCAAACAATGAGCAGTTCTTC.

The chain combines TRBV15 with TRBJ1-6, with TRBD1 matching over 7 bases. CDR1 LNHNV and CDR2 YYDKDF come from the germline V gene (reference sequence). With 1 base clipped from V and 7 bases from J, the junction kept 7 bases outside the gene matches. The CDR3 sequence is 16 residues long. For the CDR3, the DNA is TGTGCCACCAGCAGAGTTTTTGGGACAGCGAATTCACCCCTCCACTTT. It specifies CATSRVFGTANSPLHF.

The chain is built from TRBV6-2 or TRBV6-3 and TRBJ1-2; TRBD1 might be the D (6 bases). The CDR3 length is 14 residues. CDR1 and CDR2 (germline): MNHEY, SVGEGT. V lost 2 bases to trimming and J lost 2 bases, with 9 bases between them. The CDR3 sequence is CASSYAGHNYGYTF. DNA of the CDR3: TGTGCCAGCAGTTACGCGGGACACAACTATGGCTACACCTTC.

The chain joins TRBV6-2 or TRBV6-3 to TRBJ2-2; D perhaps matches TRBD2 (6 bases). This CDR3 has 17 amino acids. Germline values: CDR1 MNHEY, CDR2 SVGEGT. V dropped 2 bases and J dropped 0 bases, with 13 bases sitting between them. DNA of the CDR3: TGTGCCAGCAGTTACCATCGGGGGTCCGCGAACACCGGGGAGCTGTTTTTT. Translated, it gives CASSYHRGSANTGELFF.

The chain carries TRBV5-8 and TRBJ2-7; possibly TRBD2 for D (5 bases). Germline V gives CDR1 SGHTS, CDR2 YDEGEE. V was cut by 7 bases and J by 7 bases, with 18 bases left in between. This CDR3 has 13 amino acids. CDR3 coding DNA: TGTGCCAGCCGTTTTCGGGGAAGCGAAGAGCAGTACTTC. Amino acids: CASRFRGSEEQYF.

This clone was observed a single time. The chain employs TRBV25-1 and TRBJ1-2, with D hard to call. The CDR3 is 14 residues long. The germline gives CDR1 MGHDK, CDR2 SYGVNS. The V end lost 4 bases, the J end lost 8 bases, and 17 bases lay between the germline ends. The CDR3 region is CASSGSTAIWGYTF. CDR3 DNA sequence: TGTGCCAGCAGTGGTTCGACGGCAATTTGGGGCTACACCTTC.

CDR3: CASSLAGGGNYGYTF. The CDR3 region has the DNA TGTGCCAGCAGCTTAGCAGGGGGCGGTAACTATGGCTACACCTTC. The chain couples TRBV7-2 to TRBJ1-2; 7 bases agree with TRBD1. V lost 0 bases, J lost 1 base, and 2 bases stayed unmatched. CDR3 length: 15 residues. Looked up from germline, CDR1 is SGHTA and CDR2 is FQGNSA.

This rearrangement joins TRBV10-3 to TRBJ2-1; D is tentatively TRBD1 or TRBD2 (5 bases each). CDR3 length: 14 amino acids. V lost 0 bases and J lost 6, with 9 bases in between. The V gene's germline CDR1 is ENHRY and CDR2 SYGVKD. CDR3 residues: CAISESTGTNEQFF. In nucleotides, the CDR3 is TGTGCCATCAGTGAGTCGACGGGGACCAATGAGCAGTTCTTC.

The chain combines TRBV2 with TRBJ1-6; 7 bases align to TRBD1. With V trimmed by 2 bases and J by 0 bases, 1 base remained unmatched. The germline gives CDR1 SNHLY, CDR2 FYNNEI. CDR3 length: 16 residues. CDR3 nucleotide sequence: TGTGCCAGCAGTGAATACAGGGGCTCCTATAATTCACCCCTCCACTTT. Its protein is CASSEYRGSYNSPLHF.

This clone was found once. The chain uses TRBV6-1 and TRBJ1-1; D is uncertain. Germline V gene sequence: CDR1 MNHNS, CDR2 SASEGT. V was trimmed by 2 bases and J by 6 bases, leaving 10 bases between them. This CDR3 is built from 13 residues. As DNA, the CDR3 is TGTGCCAGCAGTGAACCTCCTATTGCTGAAGCTTTCTTT. It translates to CASSEPPIAEAFF.

This sequence joins TRBV2 and TRBJ2-3; 9 positions match TRBD2. The V and J ends lost 2 bases and 2 bases, in that order; junction bases with no gene match: 2. The CDR3 is 15 amino acids. The germline V gene has CDR1 SNHLY and CDR2 FYNNEI. CDR3 in amino acids: CASSERLAVTDTQYF. CDR3 sequence (DNA): TGTGCCAGCAGTGAAAGACTAGCGGTCACAGATACGCAGTATTTT.

This sequence joins TRBV2 and TRBJ1-3; D remains ambiguous. V lost 0 bases and J lost 4, with 7 bases in between. This CDR3 spans 14 amino acids. CDR1 and CDR2 from the germline V gene are SNHLY and FYNNEI. The CDR3 bases are TGTGCCAGCAGTGAAGCGCTTGGGGGAAACACCATATATTTT. Residues: CASSEALGGNTIYF. Combining the CDR3 with reference TRBV2 and TRBJ1-3 gives the whole variable domain EPEVTQTPSHQVTQMGQEVILRCVPISNHLYFYWYRQILGQKVEFLVSFYNNEISEKSEIFDDQFSVERPDGSNFTLKIRSTKLEDSAMYFCASSEALGGNTIYFGEGSWLTVV.

On this clone itself: In the same sample, other DNA sequences code for this CDR3. The chain couples TRBV3-1 (or the pseudogene TRBV3-2) to TRBJ1-5; D remains ambiguous. This CDR3 is 13 amino acids long. Trimming shortened V by 0 bases and J by 6 bases, and 6 bases separated the two germline ends. Germline assignment: CDR1 LGHDT and CDR2 YNNKEL (reference sequence). The DNA for the CDR3 is TGTGCCAGCAGCCAAGATCTCCGTCAGCCCCAGCATTTT. The encoded protein is CASSQDLRQPQHF.

J is TRBJ2-5 and V is TRBV18; TRBD2 aligns across 9 bases. Germline CDR1 KGHSH, CDR2 LQKENI. Trimming at V came to 5 bases and at J to 0 bases, leaving 4 bases not matched to a gene. CDR3 length equals 15 residues. CDR3: CASSGLAGHQETQYF. In DNA, the CDR3 is TGTGCCAGCTCAGGGCTAGCGGGGCACCAAGAGACCCAGTACTTC.

The rearrangement uses TRBV10-3 and TRBJ1-2; D is ambiguous. CDR1 is ENHRY, CDR2 SYGVKD, per germline. This CDR3 has 14 amino acids. Trimming took 6 bases from V and 2 from J, leaving 13 bases between them. CDR3 DNA sequence: TGTGCCATCAGGACCGGAGGGATAAACTATGGCTACACCTTC. This codes for CAIRTGGINYGYTF.

This chain joins TRBV27 and TRBJ1-2; TRBD1 might be the D (5 bases). V lost 5 bases to trimming and J lost 3 bases, with 13 bases between them. Germline V gene lookup returns CDR1 MNHEY and CDR2 SMNVEV (reference sequence). The CDR3 length is 14 residues. The CDR3 DNA sequence: TGTGCCAGCAGTGCCCAGGGAGGATACTATGGCTACACCTTC. Residues: CASSAQGGYYGYTF.

V is TRBV6-1 and J is TRBJ1-4; D is undetermined. Trimming removed 3 bases at V and 3 bases at J, with 14 bases between. Germline V gene sequence: CDR1 MNHNS, CDR2 SASEGT. CDR3 length equals 16 residues. As DNA, the CDR3 is TGTGCCAGCAGTGATAGCTGGGTTCAGGCTAATGAAAAACTGTTTTTT. Its translation is CASSDSWVQANEKLFF.

The chain is built from TRBV6-5 and TRBJ2-3, with D unclear. V was pared by 1 base and J by 2 bases, with 7 bases between. Germline V CDR1 and CDR2: MNHEY, SVGAGI. This CDR3 is 14 amino acids long. CDR3: CASSYFPYTDTQYF. The CDR3 nucleotides read TGTGCCAGCAGTTACTTTCCATACACAGATACGCAGTATTTT.

The chain recombines TRBV3-1 (or the pseudogene TRBV3-2) with TRBJ2-3; 15 bases align to TRBD2. The germline V gene has CDR1 LGHDT and CDR2 YNNKEL (reference sequence). Trimming at V came to 4 bases and at J to 4 bases, leaving 6 bases not matched to a gene. The CDR3 totals 17 residues. The CDR3 spells CASSPNRTSGGADTQYF. In DNA, the CDR3 is TGTGCCAGCAGCCCGAATAGGACTAGCGGGGGGGCAGATACGCAGTATTTT.

This clone occurred a few times. V and J are TRBV7-9 and TRBJ2-1; weak D call: TRBD1 (5 bases). Germline lookup yields CDR1 SEHNR and CDR2 FQNEAQ (reference sequence). The CDR3 contains 15 residues. V was shortened by 2 bases and J by 0 bases, with 8 bases between the two germline ends. The CDR3 DNA follows: TGTGCCAGCAGCTTAACCCAGGGCTCCTACAATGAGCAGTTCTTC. It specifies CASSLTQGSYNEQFF.

The chain carries TRBV27 and TRBJ2-2; maybe TRBD2 (5 bases). The CDR3 totals 13 residues. CDR1 and CDR2 from the germline V gene are MNHEY and SMNVEV (reference sequence). Trimming took off 7 bases at V and 5 bases at J, with 11 bases between the two ends. The CDR3 reads CASTSSGTGELFF. The CDR3 nucleotides read TGTGCCAGCACTTCATCGGGGACCGGGGAGCTGTTTTTT.

The chain is built from TRBV5-5 and TRBJ1-1; no firm D call. V lost 1 base to trimming and J lost 4 bases, with 14 bases between them. The CDR3 loop spans 15 amino acids. Germline V lookup: CDR1 SGHKS, CDR2 YYEKEE (reference sequence). CDR3 coding DNA: TGTGCCAGCAGCTTGTCGATGGTTATGGCCACTGAAGCTTTCTTT. This sequence encodes CASSLSMVMATEAFF.

The sample holds one count of this clone. This chain links TRBV10-3 with TRBJ2-7, with TRBD1 matching over 7 bases. Germline V lookup: CDR1 ENHRY, CDR2 SYGVKD. The CDR3 has 12 amino acids. J lost 5 bases, V lost 10 bases, and 8 bases had no gene match. The DNA of the CDR3 is TGTGCCACGAGACAGGGTCTCGACGAGCAGTACTTC. Translated, it gives CATRQGLDEQYF.

There are a few counts of this clone. This chain links TRBV29-1 with TRBJ1-5, with 7 positions matching TRBD1. The CDR3 spans 15 residues. V shed 4 bases and J 5 bases; nucleotides not matched to a gene: 11. From germline, CDR1 is SQVTM and CDR2 ANQGSEA. Here the CDR3 reads CSVVDQGGSDQPQHF. In DNA, the CDR3 is TGCAGCGTTGTCGATCAAGGGGGCTCGGATCAGCCCCAGCATTTT.

The J gene is TRBJ1-3, the V gene TRBV9; D is undetermined. Trimming removed 2 bases at V and 0 bases at J, with 24 bases between. The CDR3 totals 20 residues. CDR1 SGDLS and CDR2 YYNGEE come from the germline V gene. The CDR3 nucleotides are TGTGCCAGCAGCGTCTCGCTGGTGGGAACATACGGGCTCTCTGGAAACACCATATATTTT. This sequence encodes CASSVSLVGTYGLSGNTIYF.

V gene TRBV11-2 combines with J gene TRBJ2-2; D might be TRBD2 (5 bases). CDR3 size: 15 residues. CDR1 and CDR2 from the germline V gene are SGHAT and FQNNGV. Deletions cut 4 bases from V and 1 base from J, with 10 bases between. The CDR3 loop reads CASSWRALNTGELFF. In DNA, the CDR3 is TGTGCCAGCAGCTGGCGGGCCCTGAACACCGGGGAGCTGTTTTTT.

This chain uses TRBV27 with TRBJ2-1, with D maybe TRBD1 (5 bases). This CDR3 has 15 residues. Germline lookup yields CDR1 MNHEY and CDR2 SMNVEV (reference sequence). V shed 8 bases and J shed 0 bases, with 14 bases lying between them. The CDR3 DNA follows: TGTGCCAGCTTCGGTTGGGGCAGCTCCTACAATGAGCAGTTCTTC. It codes for CASFGWGSSYNEQFF.

V gene TRBV5-6 combines with J gene TRBJ1-1, with 7 bases identical to TRBD1. The CDR3 covers 16 residues. The V gene end was trimmed by 5 bases and the J gene end by 1 base; junction bases not matched to a gene: 11. Germline CDR1 SGHDT, CDR2 YYEEEE. CDR3 sequence reads: CASSSVPGQKNTEAFF. The CDR3 nucleotides read TGTGCCAGCAGTTCGGTACCGGGACAGAAGAACACTGAAGCTTTCTTT.